This TCR beta chain was found in a study of blood T cells in healthy people across ages. Study-wide points: Naive T cell percentage and TCR beta diversity correlated strongly. Diversity figures derived from one million T cells were judged to underestimate the true value.

V gave up 2 bases and J gave up 1 base, with 9 bases separating them. Germline V gives CDR1 MNHEY, CDR2 SVGEGT. This CDR3 comprises 15 residues. Sample-barcoded 5' priming and a J-beta primer mix drove a second PCR of 7 to 11 cycles. TCRdb re-called the 5' RACE reads with MiXCR, one entry per CDR3 protein. The sample consists of hundreds of thousands of distinct CDR3 sequences, 35% to 50% of them appearing once. The sample holds a few counts of this clonotype. The antigen is undetermined. Sequenced input: blood. The chain joins TRBV6-2 or TRBV6-3 to TRBJ2-1, with D perhaps TRBD1 (5 bases). The TCR sequence derives from a man older than 75 in good health. CDR3 in amino acids: CASSYLRGSYNEQFF. CDR3 bases: TGTGCCAGCAGTTACCTAAGGGGATCCTACAATGAGCAGTTCTTC.